This T cell receptor (beta chain) was sequenced for a study of T cells after posttransplantation cyclophosphamide. General observations from the study: Skin or GI-infiltrating T cells shared few TRB sequences with blood.

Produced via immunoSEQ multiplex PCR; TCRdb's table is partial and in-frame only. The data contain tens of thousands of clones, about 90% of them seen just once; the ten biggest clones take up roughly 2.9%. About this clone: Its antigen is unidentified.

CDR3 length: 18 amino acids. Trimming pared 3 bases from V and 9 bases from J, leaving 26 bases between. Per germline, CDR1 MGHDK and CDR2 SYGVNS. The sample comprised PBMCs. This sequence joins TRBV25-1 and TRBJ2-2; tentatively, D is TRBD2 (5 bases). The clonotype was recovered from a woman aged 50 to 60 in good health and a related stem cell transplant donor. The CDR3 here is CASSDLARPGARGRELFF. In DNA, the CDR3 is TGTGCCAGCAGTGACCTCGCGCGCCCAGGTGCCAGAGGGCGGGAGCTGTTTTTT.